The 3 T cell receptor beta chains given below trace back to one sample, sequenced in a study of beta chain features in type 1 diabetes. Reverse transcription of all isolated RNA meant that expressed TCRB transcripts were sequenced. Clones were read by immunoSEQ multiplex PCR, and TCRdb kept only the in-frame ones, dropping some. The data show about half a million clones, with approximately 28% seen just once and about 0.065% held by the top ten. Sequencing input: naive CD4+ T cells from blood. Every receptor here comes from a man aged 18-30 years in good health.

This clone showed up just a few times. The J gene is TRBJ2-3, the V gene TRBV5-4; D remains ambiguous. Trimming left V 0 bases short and J 2 bases short, with 10 bases between. CDR1 and CDR2 (germline): SGHNT, YYREEE (reference sequence). This CDR3 is built from 15 residues. The CDR3 protein is CASSLVITDTDTQYF. The DNA for the CDR3 is TGTGCCAGCAGCTTGGTGATAACAGACACAGATACGCAGTATTTT.

This clone has a handful of counts. In DNA form, the CDR3 reads TGTGCCAGCAGCCCCCAGGGGGCTAGCACAGATACGCAGTATTTT. This translates into CASSPQGASTDTQYF. The chain recombines TRBV11-2 with TRBJ2-3, with 8 bases aligning to TRBD1. The V gene's germline CDR1 is SGHAT and CDR2 FQNNGV. Unmatched junction bases numbered 4, after V lost 5 bases and J lost 0 bases. The CDR3 totals 15 residues. Combining the CDR3 with reference TRBV11-2 and TRBJ2-3 gives the whole variable domain EAGVAQSPRYKIIEKRQSVAFWCNPISGHATLYWYQQILGQGPKLLIQFQNNGVVDDSQLPKDRFSAERLKGVDSTLKIQPAKLEDSAVYLCASSPQGASTDTQYFGPGTRLTVL.

V is TRBV30 and J is TRBJ1-5; 9 bases line up with TRBD1. This CDR3 comprises 14 residues. Germline-derived CDR1 and CDR2 are GTSNPN and SVGIG (reference sequence). Trimming cost V 4 bases and J 3 bases; bases outside gene matches: 4. CDR3 region: CAWTRDRDNQPQHF. The CDR3 coding sequence is TGTGCCTGGACAAGGGACAGGGACAATCAGCCCCAGCATTTT.